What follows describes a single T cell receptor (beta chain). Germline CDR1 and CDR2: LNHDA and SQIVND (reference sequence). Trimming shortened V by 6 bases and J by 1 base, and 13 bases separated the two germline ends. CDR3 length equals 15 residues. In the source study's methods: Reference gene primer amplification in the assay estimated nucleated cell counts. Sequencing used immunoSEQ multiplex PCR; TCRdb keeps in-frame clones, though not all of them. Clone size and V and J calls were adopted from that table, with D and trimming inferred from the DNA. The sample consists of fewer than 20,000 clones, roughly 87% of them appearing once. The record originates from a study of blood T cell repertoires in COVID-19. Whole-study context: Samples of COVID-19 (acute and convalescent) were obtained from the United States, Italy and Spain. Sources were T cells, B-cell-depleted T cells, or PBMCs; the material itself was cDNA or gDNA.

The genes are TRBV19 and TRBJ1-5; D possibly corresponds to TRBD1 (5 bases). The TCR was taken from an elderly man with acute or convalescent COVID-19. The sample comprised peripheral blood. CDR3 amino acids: CASSVGGTSNQPQHF. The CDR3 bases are TGTGCCAGTAGCGTGGGGGGGACCAGCAATCAGCCCCAGCATTTT.